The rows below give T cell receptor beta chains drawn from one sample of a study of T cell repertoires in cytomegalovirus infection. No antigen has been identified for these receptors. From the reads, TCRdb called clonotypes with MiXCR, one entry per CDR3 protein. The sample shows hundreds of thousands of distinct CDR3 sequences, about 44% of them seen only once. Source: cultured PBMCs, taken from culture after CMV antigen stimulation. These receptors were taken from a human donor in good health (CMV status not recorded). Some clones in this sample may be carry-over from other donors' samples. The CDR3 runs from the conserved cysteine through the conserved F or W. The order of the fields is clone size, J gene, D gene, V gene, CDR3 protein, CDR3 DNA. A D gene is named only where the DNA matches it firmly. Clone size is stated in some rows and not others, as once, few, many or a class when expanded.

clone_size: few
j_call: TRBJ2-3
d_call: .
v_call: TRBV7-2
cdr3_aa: CASSLMALVFSTDTQYF
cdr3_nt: TGTGCCAGCAGCTTAATGGCCCTAGTTTTTAGCACAGATACGCAGTATTTT

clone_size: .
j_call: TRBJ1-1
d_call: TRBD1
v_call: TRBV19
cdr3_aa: CASSISQGRPEAFF
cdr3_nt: TGTGCCAGTAGTATTTCACAGGGGCGGCCTGAAGCTTTCTTT

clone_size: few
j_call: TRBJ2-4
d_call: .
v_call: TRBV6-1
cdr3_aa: CASSEARGGGVQYF
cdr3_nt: TGTGCCAGCAGTGAAGCGCGGGGCGGTGGGGTTCAGTACTTC

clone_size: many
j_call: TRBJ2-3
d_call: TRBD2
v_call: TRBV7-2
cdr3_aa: CASSLVRGDSTQYF
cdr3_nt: TGTGCCAGCAGCTTAGTGCGGGGGGACTCTACGCAGTATTTT

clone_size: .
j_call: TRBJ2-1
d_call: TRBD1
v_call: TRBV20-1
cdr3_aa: CSARDLWDRVHNEQFF
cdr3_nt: TGCAGTGCTAGAGATCTGTGGGACAGGGTCCACAATGAGCAGTTCTTC

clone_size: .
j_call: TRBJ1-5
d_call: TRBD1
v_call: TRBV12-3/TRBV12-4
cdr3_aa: CASSSTDRGYNQPQHF
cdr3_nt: TGTGCCAGCAGTTCGACGGACAGGGGGTACAATCAGCCCCAGCATTTT

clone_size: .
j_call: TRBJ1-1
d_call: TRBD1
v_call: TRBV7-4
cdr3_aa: CASSAGGAAEAFF
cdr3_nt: TGTGCCAGCAGCGCAGGGGGCGCCGCTGAAGCTTTCTTT

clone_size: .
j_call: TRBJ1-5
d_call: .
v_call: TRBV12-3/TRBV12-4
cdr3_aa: CASSQNNQPQHF
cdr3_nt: TGTGCCAGCAGCCAGAACAATCAGCCCCAGCATTTT

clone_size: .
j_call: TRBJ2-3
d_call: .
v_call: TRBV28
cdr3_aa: CASSLLTESSTDTQYF
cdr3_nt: TGTGCCAGCAGTTTACTGACTGAGTCTAGCACAGATACGCAGTATTTT

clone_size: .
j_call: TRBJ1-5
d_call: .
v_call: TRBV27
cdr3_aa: CASSSDSWGGNQPQHF
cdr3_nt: TGTGCCAGCAGTTCCGACTCGTGGGGTGGCAATCAGCCCCAGCATTTT

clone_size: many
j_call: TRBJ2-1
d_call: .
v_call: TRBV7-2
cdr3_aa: CASSLRGGSYNEQFF
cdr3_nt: TGTGCCAGCAGCCTCAGGGGGGGGTCCTACAATGAGCAGTTCTTC

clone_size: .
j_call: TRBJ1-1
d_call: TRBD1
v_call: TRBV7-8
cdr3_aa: CASSFDRGFEAFF
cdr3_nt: TGTGCCAGCAGCTTCGACAGGGGATTTGAAGCTTTCTTT

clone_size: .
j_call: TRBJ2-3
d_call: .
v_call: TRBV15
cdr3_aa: CATSRDPADTQYF
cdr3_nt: TGTGCCACCAGCAGGGACCCTGCGGATACGCAGTATTTT

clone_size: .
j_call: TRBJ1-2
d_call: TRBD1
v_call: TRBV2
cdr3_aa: CASRMGQGIFYGYTF
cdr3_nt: TGTGCCAGCAGAATGGGACAGGGGATTTTCTATGGCTACACCTTC